The 16 T cell receptor beta chains below were found in one sample sequenced in a study of blood T cell repertoires in COVID-19. Sequencing used immunoSEQ multiplex PCR; TCRdb keeps in-frame clones, though not all of them. The data show over 100,000 clones, more than 90% seen once. The source material was peripheral blood. These receptors were collected from a woman aged 45-60 years with COVID-19, enrolled during active disease.

The chain employs TRBV19 and TRBJ1-5; TRBD1 aligns across 7 bases. CDR1 and CDR2 from the germline V gene are LNHDA and SQIVND (reference sequence). The CDR3 totals 14 residues. The trim removed 3 bases at V and 5 bases at J, leaving 4 bases unmatched. The CDR3 is CASSMGTAYQPQHF. The CDR3 DNA is TGTGCCAGTAGTATGGGGACAGCATATCAGCCCCAGCATTTT.

The rearrangement uses TRBV7-8 and TRBJ1-6, with TRBD1 matching 8 bases. Germline loops: CDR1 SGHVS, CDR2 FQNEAQ. V lost 5 bases, J lost 5 bases, and 8 bases stayed unmatched. The CDR3 has 16 amino acids. The CDR3 loop reads CASSTDRGFHNSPLHF. DNA for the CDR3: TGTGCCAGCAGCACCGACAGGGGCTTCCATAATTCACCCCTCCACTTT.

A single count supports this clone. The rearrangement joins TRBV12-3 or TRBV12-4 to TRBJ1-1; tentatively, D is TRBD1 (5 bases). V was trimmed by 8 bases and J by 4 bases, leaving 8 bases between them. This CDR3 has 11 residues. The CDR3 sequence: CASGRATEAFF. CDR3 coding DNA: TGTGCCAGCGGCAGGGCCACTGAAGCTTTCTTT.

The count of this clone is one. The chain employs TRBV19 and TRBJ2-4, with 7 positions matching TRBD2. Germline-derived CDR1 and CDR2 are LNHDA and SQIVND (reference sequence). V shed 5 bases and J 1 base; nucleotides not matched to a gene: 2. The CDR3 contains 14 residues. The CDR3 is CASSGGGAKNIQYF. CDR3 bases: TGTGCCAGTAGTGGGGGAGGGGCCAAAAACATTCAGTACTTC.

The chain couples TRBV9 to TRBJ2-3; unclear D gene. The CDR3 covers 15 residues. Germline CDR1 SGDLS, CDR2 YYNGEE. V lost 4 bases and J 2 bases, leaving 14 bases between the germline ends. CDR3 sequence reads: CASSSPAQPTDTQYF. In nucleotides, the CDR3 is TGTGCCAGCAGCTCCCCGGCACAGCCCACAGATACGCAGTATTTT.

The chain couples TRBV19 to TRBJ1-2, with 7 bases lining up with TRBD1. V trimming: 4 bases; J trimming: 8 bases; junction bases outside the gene matches: 16. CDR1 is LNHDA and CDR2 is SQIVND in the germline V gene (reference sequence). The CDR3 sequence is 16 residues long. The CDR3 is CASSNNFLDRVGGYTF. CDR3 DNA: TGTGCCAGTAGTAACAACTTCCTCGACAGGGTGGGAGGCTACACCTTC.

The V and J genes are TRBV6-6 and TRBJ1-2, with TRBD1 matching over 9 bases. Germline values: CDR1 MNHNY, CDR2 SVGAGI (reference sequence). V lost 8 bases to trimming and J lost 2 bases; unmatched junction nucleotides: 3. The CDR3 spans 13 residues. DNA for the CDR3: TGTGCCAGCCGCGGACAGGGGAACTATGGCTACACCTTC. Protein sequence: CASRGQGNYGYTF.

The chain carries TRBV28 and TRBJ1-4; no firm D call. Germline CDR1 is MDHEN and CDR2 is SYDVKM. The CDR3 spans 14 residues. Trimming left V 6 bases short and J 0 bases short, with 8 bases between. The CDR3 loop is CASRRQATNEKLFF. In nucleotides, the CDR3 is TGTGCCAGCAGAAGACAAGCAACTAATGAAAAACTGTTTTTT.

The chain couples TRBV27 to TRBJ1-2; D uncertain. CDR1 MNHEY and CDR2 SMNVEV come from the germline V gene (reference sequence). The CDR3 sequence is 13 residues long. V was trimmed by 3 bases and J by 0 bases, leaving 5 bases between them. Written as DNA, the CDR3 is TGTGCCAGCAGTTTTGGCCCTAACTATGGCTACACCTTC. Translation gives CASSFGPNYGYTF.

The chain recombines TRBV27 with TRBJ2-7; no firm D call. The CDR3 totals 11 residues. Between the trimmed V and J ends, which lost 3 bases and 4 bases, there was a span of 4 bases. CDR1 and CDR2 from the germline V gene are MNHEY and SMNVEV (reference sequence). The CDR3 spells CASSFGYEQYF. In DNA, the CDR3 is TGTGCCAGCAGTTTCGGGTACGAGCAGTACTTC.

The chain uses TRBV18 and TRBJ1-3; D remains ambiguous. The length of the CDR3 is 17 residues. Germline V CDR1 and CDR2: KGHSH, LQKENI. Deletions cut 2 bases from V and 1 base from J, with 15 bases between. CDR3 DNA sequence: TGTGCCAGCTCACCAATACAATTGGGCAGTTCTGGAAACACCATATATTTT. Translation: CASSPIQLGSSGNTIYF.

The gene calls are TRBV11-2 and TRBJ2-5, with TRBD2 matching over 7 bases. The CDR3 extends over 14 amino acids. V trimming: 4 bases; J trimming: 2 bases; junction bases outside the gene matches: 4. CDR1 is SGHAT, CDR2 FQNNGV, per germline. As DNA, the CDR3 is TGTGCCAGCAGCTACCTAGCGGAGCAAGAGACCCAGTACTTC. Amino acids: CASSYLAEQETQYF.

The chain uses TRBV5-6 and TRBJ1-1; no clear D gene. Deletions cut 4 bases from V and 1 base from J, with 11 bases between. Germline assignment: CDR1 SGHDT and CDR2 YYEEEE. The CDR3 has 14 residues. The CDR3 loop is CASSPMTANTEAFF. CDR3 coding DNA: TGTGCCAGCAGCCCTATGACTGCGAACACTGAAGCTTTCTTT.

The genes are TRBV19 and TRBJ1-2; 7 bases are shared with TRBD1. CDR1 and CDR2 (germline): LNHDA, SQIVND (reference sequence). V dropped 10 bases and J dropped 5; count of bases not matched to a gene: 1. CDR3 length: 10 residues. CDR3 nucleotide sequence: TGTGCCACCAGGGGGTATGGCTACACCTTC. This encodes CATRGYGYTF.

The chain has TRBV29-1 and TRBJ1-2, with 7 bases fitting TRBD1. V lost 6 bases to trimming and J lost 6 bases; unmatched junction nucleotides: 7. This CDR3 spans 12 amino acids. From germline, CDR1 is SQVTM and CDR2 ANQGSEA. Here the CDR3 DNA reads TGCAGCGTGGAAACAGGGGATAATGGCTACACCTTC. Translation gives CSVETGDNGYTF.

V usage is TRBV7-6 and J usage is TRBJ2-2; 8 nucleotides match TRBD1. Germline CDR1 is SGHVS and CDR2 is FNYEAQ. This CDR3 is 17 amino acids long. With V trimmed by 5 bases and J by 0 bases, 8 bases remained unmatched. The CDR3 is CASSPRRTGPNTGELFF. CDR3 in DNA: TGTGCCAGCAGCCCCCGTCGGACAGGGCCGAACACCGGGGAGCTGTTTTTT.